The T cell receptor (beta chain) under discussion was sequenced for a study of cytomegalovirus exposure and HLA in healthy donors. Study-level findings and limits: In vitro experiments confirmed that a few CMV-associated chains were specific for CMV antigens.

Of note for this clone: What it binds is not known.

This CDR3 comprises 13 residues. Germline V gene sequence: CDR1 SGHNT, CDR2 YYREEE (reference sequence). Trimming left V 1 base short and J 3 bases short, with 7 bases between. Sequencing used immunoSEQ multiplex PCR; TCRdb keeps in-frame clones, though not all of them. The data show roughly 300,000 clones, roughly nine tenths seen once. The sequence came from a woman younger than 45 in good health and CMV-seropositive. J is TRBJ2-5 and V is TRBV5-4; D is unresolved. Sequences were obtained from PBMCs. The CDR3 loop is CASSLLLEETQYF. CDR3 DNA sequence: TGTGCCAGCAGCTTGTTATTAGAAGAGACCCAGTACTTC.